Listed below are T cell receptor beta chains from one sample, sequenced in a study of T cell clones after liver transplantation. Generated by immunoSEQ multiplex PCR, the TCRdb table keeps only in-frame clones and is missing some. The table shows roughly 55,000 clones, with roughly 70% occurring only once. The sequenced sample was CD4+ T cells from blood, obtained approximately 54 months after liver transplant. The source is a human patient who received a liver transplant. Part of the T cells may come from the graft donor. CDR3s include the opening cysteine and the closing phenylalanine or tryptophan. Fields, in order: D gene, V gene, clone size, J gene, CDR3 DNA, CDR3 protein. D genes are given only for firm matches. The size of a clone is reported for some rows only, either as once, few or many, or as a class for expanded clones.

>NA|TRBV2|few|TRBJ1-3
TGTGCCAGCAGTTCCGGGACTAATATCGCCATATATTTT
CASSSGTNIAIYF
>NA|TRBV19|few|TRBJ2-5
TGTGCCAGTAGTATAGGAGCCAGGGAGGCGGAGACCCAGTACTTC
CASSIGAREAETQYF
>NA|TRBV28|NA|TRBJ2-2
TGTGCCAGCAGTTTCTTACCCAGGGGGACTACCGGGGAGCTGTTTTTT
CASSFLPRGTTGELFF
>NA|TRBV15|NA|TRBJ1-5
TGTGCCACCAGCAGAGGGAGATTGAGCAATCAGCCCCAGCATTTT
CATSRGRLSNQPQHF
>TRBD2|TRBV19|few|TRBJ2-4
TGTGCCAGTCAGCGTAGTAGCGGGGGTCTAGCCAAAAACATTCAGTACTTC
CASQRSSGGLAKNIQYF
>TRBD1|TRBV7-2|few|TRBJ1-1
TGTGCCAGCAGCTTGGGACAGGGGGCTGGTGTGGGAGCTTTCTTT
CASSLGQGAGVGAFF
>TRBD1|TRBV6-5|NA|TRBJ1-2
TGTGCCAGCAGTTACTCCCGACAGGGGGTCGGCTACACCTTC
CASSYSRQGVGYTF
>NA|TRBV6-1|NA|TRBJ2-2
TGTGCCAGCAGGACAGGGAACACCGGGGAGCTGTTTTTT
CASRTGNTGELFF
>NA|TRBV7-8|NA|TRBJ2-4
TGTGCCAGCAGCTTAGAGCTCCTAGCCAAAAACATTCAGTACTTC
CASSLELLAKNIQYF
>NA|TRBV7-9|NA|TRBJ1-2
TGTGCCAGCAGCAACACTCTGACAGGATATGGCTACACCTTC
CASSNTLTGYGYTF
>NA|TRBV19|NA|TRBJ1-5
TGTGCCAGTAGTATAGTGGGGGGGGGCAGAGATCAGCCCCAGCATTTT
CASSIVGGGRDQPQHF
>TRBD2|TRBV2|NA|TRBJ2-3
TGTGCCAGCAGTGAAGTTGGGGGGGGATTCGCTACGCAGTATTTT
CASSEVGGGFATQYF
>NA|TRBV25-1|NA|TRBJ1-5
TGTGCCAGCAGTGAGTACGAGTCCAATCAGCCCCAGCATTTT
CASSEYESNQPQHF
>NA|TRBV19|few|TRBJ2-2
TGTGCCAGTACCATCAGAGGGGCCCGGGAGCTGTTTTTT
CASTIRGARELFF
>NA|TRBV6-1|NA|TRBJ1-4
TGTGCCAGCAGTGAAGTTTTCTTTACAACTAATGAAAAACTGTTTTTT
CASSEVFFTTNEKLFF
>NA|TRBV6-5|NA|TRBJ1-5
TGTGCCAGCAGTTACGTTTCAGTAAATCAGCCCCAGCATTTT
CASSYVSVNQPQHF
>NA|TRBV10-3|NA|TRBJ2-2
TGTGCCATCAGACAGGGCGATGCCGGGGAGCTGTTTTTT
CAIRQGDAGELFF
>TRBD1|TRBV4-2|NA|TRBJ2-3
TGTGCCAGCAGCCATTCTACAGGGGGCACAACCACAGATACGCAGTATTTT
CASSHSTGGTTTDTQYF
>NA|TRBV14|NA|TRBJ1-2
TGTGCCAGCAGCCAAGATAGGGTCTATGGCTACACCTTC
CASSQDRVYGYTF
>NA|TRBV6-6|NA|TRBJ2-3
TGTGCCAGCAGTTACTGGTCGCAGGGAACAGATACGCAGTATTTT
CASSYWSQGTDTQYF
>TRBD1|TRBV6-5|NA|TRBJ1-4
TGTGCCAGCAAGGGACAGGGGGCAACTAATGAAAAACTGTTTTTT
CASKGQGATNEKLFF
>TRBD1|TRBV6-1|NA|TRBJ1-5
TGTGCCAGCAGTGAAATGGGACAGGGGAGCCAGCCCCAGCATTTT
CASSEMGQGSQPQHF
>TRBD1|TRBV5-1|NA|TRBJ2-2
TGCGCCAGCCACTTTGGGGACAGGGTTGGAACCGGGGAGCTGTTTTTT
CASHFGDRVGTGELFF
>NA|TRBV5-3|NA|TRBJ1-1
TGTGCCAGCAGCTTAGACAGTGAAGCTTTCTTT
CASSLDSEAFF
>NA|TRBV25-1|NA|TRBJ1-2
TGTGCCAGCAGTGAATTAAACATAGGGCAGGGATATGGCTACACCTTC
CASSELNIGQGYGYTF
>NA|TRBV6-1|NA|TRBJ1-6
TGTGCCAGCAGTGAAGGCGGGACATTTTCACCCCTCCACTTT
CASSEGGTFSPLHF
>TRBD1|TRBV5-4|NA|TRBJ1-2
TGTGCCAGCAGCTTGGGGACAGGAGGTTTCTATGGCTACACCTTC
CASSLGTGGFYGYTF
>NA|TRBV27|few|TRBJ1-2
TGTGCCAGCAGTTTAGGGGCAGGATCATATGGCTACACCTTC
CASSLGAGSYGYTF
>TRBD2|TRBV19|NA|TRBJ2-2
TGTGCCAGTAGTATGGGACTAGGTAGTACCGGGGAGCTGTTTTTT
CASSMGLGSTGELFF
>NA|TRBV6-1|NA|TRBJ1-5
TGTGCCAGCAGTGAATGGGACGTGGGACAGCCCCAGCATTTT
CASSEWDVGQPQHF
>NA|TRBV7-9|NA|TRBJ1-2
TGTGCCAGCAGCTTATTATGGCGGGGTCGGACTAACTATGGCTACACCTTC
CASSLLWRGRTNYGYTF
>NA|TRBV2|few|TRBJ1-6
TGTGCCAGCAGTCAGAGCTCCTATAATTCACCCCTCCACTTT
CASSQSSYNSPLHF
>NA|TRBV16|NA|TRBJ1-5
TGTGCCAGCAGTCACGGACACCCTGGAGCTCCCCAGCATTTT
CASSHGHPGAPQHF
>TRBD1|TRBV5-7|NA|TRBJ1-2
TGTGCCAGCAGCTTGGAGGCAGGGGGCAACTATGGCTACACCTTC
CASSLEAGGNYGYTF
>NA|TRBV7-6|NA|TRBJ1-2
TGTGCCAGCAGCTTGGACTTGGATGGCTACACCTTC
CASSLDLDGYTF
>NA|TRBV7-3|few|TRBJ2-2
TGTGCCAGCAGCTACGCGGGACTCTCCACCGGGGAGCTGTTTTTT
CASSYAGLSTGELFF
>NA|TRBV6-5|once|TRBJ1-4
TGTGCCAGCAGCACCAGAGGGGGGGAAAAACTGTTTTTT
CASSTRGGEKLFF
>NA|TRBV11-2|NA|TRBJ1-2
TGTGCCAGCAGCTTAGATCTTGGAGGGTATGGCGGCTACACCTTC
CASSLDLGGYGGYTF
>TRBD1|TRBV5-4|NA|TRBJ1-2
TGTGCCAGCAGCGTTCAGGGGGTTAACTATGGCTACACCTTC
CASSVQGVNYGYTF
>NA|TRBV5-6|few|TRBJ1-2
TGTGCCAGCAGCTTTATGGCGGACTATGGCTACACCTTC
CASSFMADYGYTF
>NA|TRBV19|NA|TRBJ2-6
TGTGCCAGTAGTATAGGGGGCATCTCTGGGGCCAACGTCCTGACTTTC
CASSIGGISGANVLTF
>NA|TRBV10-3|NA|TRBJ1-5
TGTGCCATCAATGGTGGGACGGAAGTAAATCAGCCCCAGCATTTT
CAINGGTEVNQPQHF
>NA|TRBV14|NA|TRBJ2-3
TGTGCCAGCAGCCAAGATGTGAGCGGGCCCCGCACAGATACGCAGTATTTT
CASSQDVSGPRTDTQYF
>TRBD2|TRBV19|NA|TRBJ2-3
TGTGCCAGTAGCCATAGCGGGGGCCAGAGAGATACGCAGTATTTT
CASSHSGGQRDTQYF
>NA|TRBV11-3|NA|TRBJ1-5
TGTGCCAGCAGCTTCTCGGGGATGGCCAATCAGCCCCAGCATTTT
CASSFSGMANQPQHF
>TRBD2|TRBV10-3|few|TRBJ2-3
TGTGCCATCAGTGAGTCAATAGGACTAGCGGGGGGCCTTTATAGCACAGATACGCAGTATTTT
CAISESIGLAGGLYSTDTQYF
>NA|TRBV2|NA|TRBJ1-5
TGTGCCAGCATGGAGGGGGGAAATCAGCCCCAGCATTTT
CASMEGGNQPQHF
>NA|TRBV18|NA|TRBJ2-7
TGTGCCAGCTCAAAAGGCAGCCACTACGAGCAGTACTTC
CASSKGSHYEQYF
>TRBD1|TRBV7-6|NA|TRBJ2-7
TGTGCCAGCAGCTTAGAACAGGGGGCTCAATACGAGCAGTACTTC
CASSLEQGAQYEQYF
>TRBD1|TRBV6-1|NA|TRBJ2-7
TGTGCCAGCAAGCGAACAGGGGGCTTCGGTTACGAGCAGTACTTC
CASKRTGGFGYEQYF
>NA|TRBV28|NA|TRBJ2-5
TGTGCCAGCAGTTTACCGACAGGCATCCAAGAGACCCAGTACTTC
CASSLPTGIQETQYF